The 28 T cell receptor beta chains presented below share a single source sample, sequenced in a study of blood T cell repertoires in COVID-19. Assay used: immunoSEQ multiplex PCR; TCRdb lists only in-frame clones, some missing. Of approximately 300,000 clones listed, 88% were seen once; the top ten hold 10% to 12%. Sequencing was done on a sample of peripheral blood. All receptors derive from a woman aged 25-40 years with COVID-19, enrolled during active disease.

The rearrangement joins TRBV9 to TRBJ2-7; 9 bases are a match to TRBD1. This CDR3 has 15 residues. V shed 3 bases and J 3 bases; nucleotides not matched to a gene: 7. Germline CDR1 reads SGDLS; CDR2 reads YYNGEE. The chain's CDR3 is CASSAQGAANYEQYF. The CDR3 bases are TGTGCCAGCAGCGCACAGGGGGCCGCCAACTACGAGCAGTACTTC.

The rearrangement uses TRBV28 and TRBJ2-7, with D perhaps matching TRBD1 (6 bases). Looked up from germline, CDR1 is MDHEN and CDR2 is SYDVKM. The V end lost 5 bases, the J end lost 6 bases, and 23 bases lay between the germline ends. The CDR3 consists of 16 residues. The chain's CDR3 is CASSPRGWGRIPEQYF. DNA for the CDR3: TGTGCCAGCAGTCCCCGAGGGTGGGGGCGCATCCCCGAGCAGTACTTC.

The CDR3 DNA reads TGTGCCAGTAGAACCGGGACAGCCTTATACGAGCAGTACTTC. This codes for CASRTGTALYEQYF. The chain is built from TRBV27 and TRBJ2-7, with TRBD1 matching 7 bases. The CDR3 extends over 14 amino acids. V shed 9 bases, J shed 4 bases, and the junction held 12 bases outside the gene matches. The germline V gene has CDR1 MNHEY and CDR2 SMNVEV (reference sequence).

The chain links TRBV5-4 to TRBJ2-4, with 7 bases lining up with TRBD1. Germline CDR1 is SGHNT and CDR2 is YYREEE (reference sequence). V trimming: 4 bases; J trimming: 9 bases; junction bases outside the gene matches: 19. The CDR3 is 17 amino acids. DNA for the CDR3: TGTGCCAGCAGCACGTACAGGGGTGGGGGAAGAGAAGGCATTCAGTACTTC. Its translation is CASSTYRGGGREGIQYF.

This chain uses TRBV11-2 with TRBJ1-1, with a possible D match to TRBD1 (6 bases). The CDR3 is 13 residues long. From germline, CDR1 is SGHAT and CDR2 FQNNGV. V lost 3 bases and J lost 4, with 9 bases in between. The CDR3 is CASSFHRATEAFF. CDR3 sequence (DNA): TGTGCCAGCAGCTTCCACAGGGCCACTGAAGCTTTCTTT.

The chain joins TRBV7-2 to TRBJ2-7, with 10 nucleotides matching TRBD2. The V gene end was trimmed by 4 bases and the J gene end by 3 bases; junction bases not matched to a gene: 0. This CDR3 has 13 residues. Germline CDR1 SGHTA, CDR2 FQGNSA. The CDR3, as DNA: TGTGCCAGCAGCTGGACTAGCGGCTACGAGCAGTACTTC. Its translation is CASSWTSGYEQYF.

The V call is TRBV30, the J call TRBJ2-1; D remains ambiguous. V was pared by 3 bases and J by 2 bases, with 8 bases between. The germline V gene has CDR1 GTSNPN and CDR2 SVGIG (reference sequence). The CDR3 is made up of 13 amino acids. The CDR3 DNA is TGTGCCTGGAGCCCCTTAACCTACAATGAGCAGTTCTTC. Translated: CAWSPLTYNEQFF.

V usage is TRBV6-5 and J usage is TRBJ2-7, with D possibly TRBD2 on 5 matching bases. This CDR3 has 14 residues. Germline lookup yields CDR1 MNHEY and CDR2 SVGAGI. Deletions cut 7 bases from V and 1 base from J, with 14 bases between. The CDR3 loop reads CASTQHGKSYEQYF. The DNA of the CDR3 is TGTGCCAGCACCCAACACGGGAAATCCTACGAGCAGTACTTC.

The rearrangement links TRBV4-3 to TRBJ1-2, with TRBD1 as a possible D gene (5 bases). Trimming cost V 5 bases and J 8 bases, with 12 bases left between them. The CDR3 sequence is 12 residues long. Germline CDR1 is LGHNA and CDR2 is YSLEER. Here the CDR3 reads CASSAQGRGYTF. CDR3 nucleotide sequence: TGCGCCAGCAGCGCTCAGGGTCGCGGCTACACCTTC.

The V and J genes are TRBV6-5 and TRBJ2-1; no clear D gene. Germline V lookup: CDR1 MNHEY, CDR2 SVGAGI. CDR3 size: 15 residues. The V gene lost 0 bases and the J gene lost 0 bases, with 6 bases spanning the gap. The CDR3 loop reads CASSYSYGSYNEQFF. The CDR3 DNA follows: TGTGCCAGCAGTTACTCCTACGGCTCCTACAATGAGCAGTTCTTC.

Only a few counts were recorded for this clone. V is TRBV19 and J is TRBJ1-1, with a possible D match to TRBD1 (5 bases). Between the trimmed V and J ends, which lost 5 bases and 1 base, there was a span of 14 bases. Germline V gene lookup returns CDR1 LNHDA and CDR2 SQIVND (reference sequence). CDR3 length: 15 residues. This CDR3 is CASSPWVGGNTEAFF. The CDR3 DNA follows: TGTGCCAGTAGTCCCTGGGTCGGGGGGAACACTGAAGCTTTCTTT. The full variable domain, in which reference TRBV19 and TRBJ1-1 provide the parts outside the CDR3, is DGGITQSPKYLFRKEGQNVTLSCEQNLNHDAMYWYRQDPGQGLRLIYYSQIVNDFQKGDIAEGYSVSREKKESFPLTVTSAQKNPTAFYLCASSPWVGGNTEAFFGQGTRLTVV.

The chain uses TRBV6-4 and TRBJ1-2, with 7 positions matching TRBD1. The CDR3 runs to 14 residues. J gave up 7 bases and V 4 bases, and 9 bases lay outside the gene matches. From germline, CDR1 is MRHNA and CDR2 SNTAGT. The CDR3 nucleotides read TGTGCCAGCAGTGTCGAGGGGGCACTAGGTGGCTACACCTTC. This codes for CASSVEGALGGYTF.

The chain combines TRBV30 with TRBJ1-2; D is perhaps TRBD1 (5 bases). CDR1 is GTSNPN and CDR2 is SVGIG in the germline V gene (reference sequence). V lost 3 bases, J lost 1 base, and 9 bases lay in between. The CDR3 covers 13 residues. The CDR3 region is CAWSMQGNYGYTF. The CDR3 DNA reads TGTGCCTGGAGCATGCAGGGTAACTATGGCTACACCTTC. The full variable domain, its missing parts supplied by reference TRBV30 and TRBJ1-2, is SQTIHQWPATLVQPVGSPLSLECTVEGTSNPNLYWYRQAAGRGLQLLFYSVGIGQISSEVPQNLSASRPQDRQFILSSKKLLLSDSGFYLCAWSMQGNYGYTFGSGTRLTVV.

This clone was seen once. CDR3: CASSSPTGGPTGELFF. The CDR3 nucleotides are TGCGCCAGCAGCTCTCCCACGGGAGGGCCGACCGGGGAGCTGTTTTTT. V usage is TRBV5-1 and J usage is TRBJ2-2; 8 nucleotides match TRBD2. V lost 3 bases and J lost 5; bases outside the gene matches: 9. Germline CDR1 and CDR2: SGHRS and YFSETQ. The CDR3 runs 16 residues.

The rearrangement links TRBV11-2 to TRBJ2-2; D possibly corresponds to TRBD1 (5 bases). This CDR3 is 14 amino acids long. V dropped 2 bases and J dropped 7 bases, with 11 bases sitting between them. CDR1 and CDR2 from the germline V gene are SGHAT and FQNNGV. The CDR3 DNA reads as TGTGCCAGCAGCTTACAGGGTGGTGACGGGGAGCTGTTTTTT. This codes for CASSLQGGDGELFF.

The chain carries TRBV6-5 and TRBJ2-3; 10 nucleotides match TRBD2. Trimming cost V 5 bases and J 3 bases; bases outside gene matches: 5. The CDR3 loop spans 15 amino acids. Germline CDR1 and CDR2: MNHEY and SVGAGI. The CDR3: CASSLLAGKTDTQYF. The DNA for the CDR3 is TGTGCCAGCAGTCTACTAGCGGGAAAGACAGATACGCAGTATTTT.

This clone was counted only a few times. CDR3 nucleotide sequence: TGTGCCAGCCAGCAAGCTAGCGGATACGAGCAGTACTTC. It encodes CASQQASGYEQYF. The chain is built from TRBV5-4 and TRBJ2-7; 7 bases match TRBD2. The CDR3 loop spans 13 amino acids. V was clipped by 7 bases and J by 4 bases; unmatched bases: 8. Germline CDR1 is SGHNT and CDR2 is YYREEE (reference sequence).

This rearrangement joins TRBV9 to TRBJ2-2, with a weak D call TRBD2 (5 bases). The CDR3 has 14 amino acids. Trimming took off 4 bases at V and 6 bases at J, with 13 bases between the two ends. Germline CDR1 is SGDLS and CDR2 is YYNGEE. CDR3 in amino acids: CASSPGLDAGELFF. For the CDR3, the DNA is TGTGCCAGCAGCCCTGGACTTGATGCCGGGGAGCTGTTTTTT. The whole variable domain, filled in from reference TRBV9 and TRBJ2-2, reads DSGVTQTPKHLITATGQRVTLRCSPRSGDLSVYWYQQSLDQGLQFLIQYYNGEERAKGNILERFSAQQFPDLHSELNLSSLELGDSALYFCASSPGLDAGELFFGEGSRLTVL.

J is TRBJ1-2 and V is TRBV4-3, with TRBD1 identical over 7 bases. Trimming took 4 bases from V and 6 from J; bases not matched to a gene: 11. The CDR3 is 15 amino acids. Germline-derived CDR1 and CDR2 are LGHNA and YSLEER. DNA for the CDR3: TGCGCCAGCAGCCCTTCTGACAGGGTATGGGATGGCTACACCTTC. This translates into CASSPSDRVWDGYTF.

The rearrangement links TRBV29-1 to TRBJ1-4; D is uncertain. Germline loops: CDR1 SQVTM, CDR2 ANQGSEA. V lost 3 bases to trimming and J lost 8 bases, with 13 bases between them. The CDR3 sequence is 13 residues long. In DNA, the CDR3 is TGCAGCGTTGAGTGGGCAGGCCGCGAAAAACTGTTTTTT. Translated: CSVEWAGREKLFF.

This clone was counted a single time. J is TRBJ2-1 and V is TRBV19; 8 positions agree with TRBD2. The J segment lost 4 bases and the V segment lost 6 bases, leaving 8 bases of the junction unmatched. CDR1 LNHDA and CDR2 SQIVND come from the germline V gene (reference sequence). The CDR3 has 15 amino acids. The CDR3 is CASRRSGNGYNEQFF. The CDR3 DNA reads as TGTGCCAGTAGACGTAGCGGGAACGGTTACAATGAGCAGTTCTTC.

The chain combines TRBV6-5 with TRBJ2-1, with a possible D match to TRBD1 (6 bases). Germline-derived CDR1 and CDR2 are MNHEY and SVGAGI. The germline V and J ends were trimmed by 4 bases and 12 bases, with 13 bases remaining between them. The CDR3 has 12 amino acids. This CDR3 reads CASSSGAAGQFF. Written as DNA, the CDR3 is TGTGCCAGCAGTTCAGGGGCGGCAGGGCAGTTCTTC.

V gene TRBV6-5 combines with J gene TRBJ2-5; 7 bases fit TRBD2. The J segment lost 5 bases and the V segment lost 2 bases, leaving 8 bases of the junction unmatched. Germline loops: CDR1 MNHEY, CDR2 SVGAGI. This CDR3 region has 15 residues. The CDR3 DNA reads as TGTGCCAGCAGTTACCGGGGAGGGAGAGGGGAGACCCAGTACTTC. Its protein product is CASSYRGGRGETQYF.

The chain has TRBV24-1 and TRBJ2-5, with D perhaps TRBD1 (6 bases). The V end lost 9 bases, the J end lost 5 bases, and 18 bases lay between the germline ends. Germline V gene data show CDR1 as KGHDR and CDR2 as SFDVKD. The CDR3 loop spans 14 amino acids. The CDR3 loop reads CATSGTFHGETQYF. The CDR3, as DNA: TGTGCCACCTCCGGGACATTCCACGGCGAGACCCAGTACTTC.

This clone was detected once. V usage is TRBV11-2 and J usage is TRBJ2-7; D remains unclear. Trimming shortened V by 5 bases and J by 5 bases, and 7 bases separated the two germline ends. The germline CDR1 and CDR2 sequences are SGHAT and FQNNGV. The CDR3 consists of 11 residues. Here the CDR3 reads CASSLPDEQYF. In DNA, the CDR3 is TGTGCCAGCAGCCTCCCAGACGAGCAGTACTTC.

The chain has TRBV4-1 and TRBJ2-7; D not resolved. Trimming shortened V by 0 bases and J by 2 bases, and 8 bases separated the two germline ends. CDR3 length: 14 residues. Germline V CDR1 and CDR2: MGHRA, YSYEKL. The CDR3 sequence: CASSQDVGPYEQYF. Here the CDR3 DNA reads TGCGCCAGCAGCCAAGATGTCGGTCCCTACGAGCAGTACTTC.

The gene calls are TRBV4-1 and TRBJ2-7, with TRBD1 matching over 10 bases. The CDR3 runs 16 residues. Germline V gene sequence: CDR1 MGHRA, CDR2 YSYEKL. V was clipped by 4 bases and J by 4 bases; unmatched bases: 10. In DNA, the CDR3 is TGCGCCAGCAGCCGGGCCTCCGGGACAGGGGTTTACGAGCAGTACTTC. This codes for CASSRASGTGVYEQYF.

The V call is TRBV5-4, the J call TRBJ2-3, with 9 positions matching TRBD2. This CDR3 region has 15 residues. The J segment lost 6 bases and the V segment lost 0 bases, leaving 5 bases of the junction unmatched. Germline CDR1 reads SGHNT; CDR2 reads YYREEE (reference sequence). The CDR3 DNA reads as TGTGCCAGCAGCTTGGAGACTAGCGGAACCGATACGCAGTATTTT. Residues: CASSLETSGTDTQYF.